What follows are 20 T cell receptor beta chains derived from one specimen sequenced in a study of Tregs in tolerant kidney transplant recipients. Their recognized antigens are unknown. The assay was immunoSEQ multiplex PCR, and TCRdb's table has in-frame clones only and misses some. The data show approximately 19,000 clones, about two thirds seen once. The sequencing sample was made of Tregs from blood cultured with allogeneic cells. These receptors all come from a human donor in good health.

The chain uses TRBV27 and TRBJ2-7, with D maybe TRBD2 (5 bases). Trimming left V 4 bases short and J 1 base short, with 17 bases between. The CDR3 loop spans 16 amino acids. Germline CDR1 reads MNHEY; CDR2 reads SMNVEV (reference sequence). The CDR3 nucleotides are TGTGCCAGCAGTTCAGGAGCGGCAGTGAGATCCTACGAGCAGTACTTC. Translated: CASSSGAAVRSYEQYF.

The CDR3 nucleotides read TGTGCCAGCCAGAGGGGGACTACCGACTGCGAGCAGTACTTC. Translated, it gives CASQRGTTDCEQYF. V usage is TRBV2 and J usage is TRBJ2-7; a possible D gene is TRBD2 (7 bases). V was shortened by 8 bases and J by 6 bases, with 20 bases between the two germline ends. This CDR3 contains 14 residues. Germline V gene sequence: CDR1 SNHLY, CDR2 FYNNEI.

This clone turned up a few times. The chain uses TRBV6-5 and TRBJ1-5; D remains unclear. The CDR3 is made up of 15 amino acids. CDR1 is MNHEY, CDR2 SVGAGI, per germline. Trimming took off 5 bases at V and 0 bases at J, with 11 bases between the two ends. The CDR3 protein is CASSQDGNSNQPQHF. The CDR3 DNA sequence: TGTGCCAGCAGTCAAGACGGTAATAGCAATCAGCCCCAGCATTTT.

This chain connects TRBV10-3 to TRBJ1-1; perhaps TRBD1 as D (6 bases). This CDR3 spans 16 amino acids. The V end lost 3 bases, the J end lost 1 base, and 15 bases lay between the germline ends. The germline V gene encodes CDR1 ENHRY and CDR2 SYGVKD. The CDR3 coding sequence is TGTGCCATCAGTGAAACCGGACAGAAAAGGAACACTGAAGCTTTCTTT. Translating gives CAISETGQKRNTEAFF.

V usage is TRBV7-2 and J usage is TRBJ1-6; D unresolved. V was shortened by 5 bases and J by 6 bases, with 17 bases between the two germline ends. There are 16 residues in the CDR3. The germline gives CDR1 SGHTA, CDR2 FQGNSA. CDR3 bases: TGTGCCAGCAGCCCCGAGTTCTGGCTAATTAATTCACCCCTCCACTTT. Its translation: CASSPEFWLINSPLHF.

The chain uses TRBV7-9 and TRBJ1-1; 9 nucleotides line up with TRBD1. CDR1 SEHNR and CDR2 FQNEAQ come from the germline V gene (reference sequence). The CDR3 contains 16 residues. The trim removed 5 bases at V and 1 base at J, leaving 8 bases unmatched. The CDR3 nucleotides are TGTGCCAGCAGCCGTTCGTACAGGGGGCAGAACACTGAAGCTTTCTTT. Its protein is CASSRSYRGQNTEAFF.

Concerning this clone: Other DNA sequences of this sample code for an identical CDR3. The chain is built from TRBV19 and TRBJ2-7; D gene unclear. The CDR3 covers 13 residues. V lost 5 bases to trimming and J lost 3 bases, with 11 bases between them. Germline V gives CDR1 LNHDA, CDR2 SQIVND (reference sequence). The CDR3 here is CASSASGLYEQYF. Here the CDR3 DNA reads TGTGCCAGTAGTGCGTCGGGCCTCTACGAGCAGTACTTC.

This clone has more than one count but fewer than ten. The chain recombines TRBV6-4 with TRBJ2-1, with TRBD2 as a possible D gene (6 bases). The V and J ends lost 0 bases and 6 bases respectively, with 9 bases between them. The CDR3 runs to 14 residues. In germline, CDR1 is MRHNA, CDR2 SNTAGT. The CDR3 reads CASSDSTGVNEQFF. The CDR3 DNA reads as TGTGCCAGCAGTGACTCGACGGGGGTCAATGAGCAGTTCTTC.

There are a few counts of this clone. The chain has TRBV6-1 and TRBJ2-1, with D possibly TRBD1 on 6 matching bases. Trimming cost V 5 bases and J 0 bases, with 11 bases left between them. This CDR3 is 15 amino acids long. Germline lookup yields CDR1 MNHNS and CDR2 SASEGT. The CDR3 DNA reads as TGTGCCAGCAGTACGACAGGCCGCTCCTACAATGAGCAGTTCTTC. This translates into CASSTTGRSYNEQFF.

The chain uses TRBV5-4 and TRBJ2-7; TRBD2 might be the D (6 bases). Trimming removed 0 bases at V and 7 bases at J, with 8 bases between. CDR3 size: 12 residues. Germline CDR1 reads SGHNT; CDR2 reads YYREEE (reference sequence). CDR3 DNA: TGTGCCAGCAGCTTGGGGGCGGGGGAGCAGTACTTC. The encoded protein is CASSLGAGEQYF.

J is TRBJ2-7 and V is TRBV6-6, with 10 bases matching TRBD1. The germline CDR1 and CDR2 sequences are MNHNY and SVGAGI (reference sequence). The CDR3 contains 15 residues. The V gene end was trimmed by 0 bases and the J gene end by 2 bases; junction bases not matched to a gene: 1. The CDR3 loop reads CASSYSTGGPYEQYF. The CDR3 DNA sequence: TGTGCCAGCAGTTACTCGACAGGGGGCCCCTACGAGCAGTACTTC.

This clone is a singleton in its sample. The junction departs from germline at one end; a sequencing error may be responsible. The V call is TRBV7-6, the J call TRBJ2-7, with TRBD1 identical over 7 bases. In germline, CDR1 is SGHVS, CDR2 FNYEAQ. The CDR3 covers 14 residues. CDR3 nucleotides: TGTGCCAGCAGCCACACCGTCCCGGGACAGCCCGGGAACTTC. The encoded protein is CASSHTVPGQPGNF. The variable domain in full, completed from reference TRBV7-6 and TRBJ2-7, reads GAGVSQSPRYKVTKRGQDVALRCDPISGHVSLYWYRQALGQGPEFLTYFNYEAQQDKSGLPNDRFSAERPEGSISTLTIQRTEQRDSAMYRCASSHTVPGQPGNFGPGTRLTVT.

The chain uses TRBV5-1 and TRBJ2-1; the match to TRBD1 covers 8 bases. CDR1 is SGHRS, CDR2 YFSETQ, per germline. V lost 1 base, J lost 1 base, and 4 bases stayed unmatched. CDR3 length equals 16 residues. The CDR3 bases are TGCGCCAGCAGCTTGCTACAGGGGGTATCCTACAATGAGCAGTTCTTC. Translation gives CASSLLQGVSYNEQFF.

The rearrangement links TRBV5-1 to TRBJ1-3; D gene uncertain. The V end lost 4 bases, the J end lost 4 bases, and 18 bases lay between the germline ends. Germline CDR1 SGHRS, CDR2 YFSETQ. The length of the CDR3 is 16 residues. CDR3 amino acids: CASSLAVVSRGNTIYF. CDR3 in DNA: TGCGCCAGCAGCCTAGCGGTCGTTTCGAGGGGAAACACCATATATTTT.

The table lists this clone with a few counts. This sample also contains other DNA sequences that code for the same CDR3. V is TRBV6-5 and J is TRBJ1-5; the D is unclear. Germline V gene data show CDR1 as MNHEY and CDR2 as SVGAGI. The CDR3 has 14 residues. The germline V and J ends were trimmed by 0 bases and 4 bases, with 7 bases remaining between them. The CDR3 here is CASSYSTRNQPQHF. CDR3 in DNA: TGTGCCAGCAGTTACTCGACTCGAAATCAGCCCCAGCATTTT.

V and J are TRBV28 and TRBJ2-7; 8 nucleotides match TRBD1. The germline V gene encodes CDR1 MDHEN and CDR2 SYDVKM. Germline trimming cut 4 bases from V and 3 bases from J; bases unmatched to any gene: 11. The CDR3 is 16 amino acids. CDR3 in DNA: TGTGCCAGCAGTTCGAGTGGACAGGGCTATCTCTACGAGCAGTACTTC. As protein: CASSSSGQGYLYEQYF.

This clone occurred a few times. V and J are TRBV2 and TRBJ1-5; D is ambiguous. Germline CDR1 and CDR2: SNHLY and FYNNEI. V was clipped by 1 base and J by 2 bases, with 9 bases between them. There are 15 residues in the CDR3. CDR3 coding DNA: TGTGCCAGCAGTGAAGGATCGGCTCGCAATCAGCCCCAGCATTTT. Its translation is CASSEGSARNQPQHF.

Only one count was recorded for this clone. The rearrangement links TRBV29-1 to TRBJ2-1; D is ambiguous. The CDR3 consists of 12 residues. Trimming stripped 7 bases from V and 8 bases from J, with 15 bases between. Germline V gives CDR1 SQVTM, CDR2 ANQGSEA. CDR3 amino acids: CSGTLFGDEQFF. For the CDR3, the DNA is TGCAGCGGTACCCTCTTTGGAGATGAGCAGTTCTTC.

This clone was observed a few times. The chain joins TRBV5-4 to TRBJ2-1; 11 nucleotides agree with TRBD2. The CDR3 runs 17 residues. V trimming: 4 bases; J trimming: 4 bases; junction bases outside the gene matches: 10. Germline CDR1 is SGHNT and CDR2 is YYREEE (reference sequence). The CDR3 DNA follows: TGTGCCAGCAGCGCCGGACTAGCGGGCTTACATTACAATGAGCAGTTCTTC. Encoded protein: CASSAGLAGLHYNEQFF.

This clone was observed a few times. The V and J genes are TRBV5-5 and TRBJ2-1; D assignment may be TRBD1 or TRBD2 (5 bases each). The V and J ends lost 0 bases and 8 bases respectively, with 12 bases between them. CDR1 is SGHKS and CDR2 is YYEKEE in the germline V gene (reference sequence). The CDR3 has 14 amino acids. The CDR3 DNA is TGTGCCAGCAGCTTGGGGGACCCCGGCGATGAGCAGTTCTTC. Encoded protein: CASSLGDPGDEQFF. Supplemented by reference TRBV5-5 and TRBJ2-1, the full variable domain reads DAGVTQSPTHLIKTRGQQVTLRCSPISGHKSVSWYQQVLGQGPQFIFQYYEKEERGRGNFPDRFSARQFPNYSSELNVNALLLGDSALYLCASSLGDPGDEQFFGPGTRLTVL.